This TCR beta chain was documented in a study of lymphopenia after photon versus proton radiotherapy. Study-wide results and caveats: After lymphocyte nadir, photon-treated repertoires showed oligoclonal expansion, especially CD8+ Temra. Relative stability marked proton patients; photon patients lost diversity and naive cells.

Clones were sequenced by immunoSEQ multiplex PCR, and TCRdb holds only the in-frame ones, with some missing. The profile shows 60,000 to 75,000 clones, approximately 83% of them singletons. Points on this clone: No antigen is known for it.

V shed 7 bases and J shed 1 base, with 14 bases lying between them. Germline V CDR1 and CDR2: MNHNS, SASEGT. The length of the CDR3 is 15 residues. The sequenced sample was peripheral blood, obtained from a patient treated with photon-based radiotherapy. The origin of this receptor is a man aged 35 to 55 with gastric cancer. This chain uses TRBV6-1 with TRBJ1-5; tentative D call: TRBD1 (5 bases). The CDR3 sequence: CASTLIGGSNQPQHF. CDR3 in DNA: TGTGCCAGCACCTTAATCGGGGGGAGCAATCAGCCCCAGCATTTT.